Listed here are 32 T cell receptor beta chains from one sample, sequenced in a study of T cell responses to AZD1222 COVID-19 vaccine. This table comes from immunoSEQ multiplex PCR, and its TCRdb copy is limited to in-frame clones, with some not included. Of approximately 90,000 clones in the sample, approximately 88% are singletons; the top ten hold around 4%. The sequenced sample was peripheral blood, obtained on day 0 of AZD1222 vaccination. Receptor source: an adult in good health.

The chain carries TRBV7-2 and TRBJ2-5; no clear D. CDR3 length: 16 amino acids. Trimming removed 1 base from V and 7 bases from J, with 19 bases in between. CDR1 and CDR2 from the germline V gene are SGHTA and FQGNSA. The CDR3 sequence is CASSLVPGGAGLTQYF. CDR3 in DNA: TGTGCCAGCAGCTTAGTTCCTGGCGGTGCTGGGTTGACCCAGTACTTC.

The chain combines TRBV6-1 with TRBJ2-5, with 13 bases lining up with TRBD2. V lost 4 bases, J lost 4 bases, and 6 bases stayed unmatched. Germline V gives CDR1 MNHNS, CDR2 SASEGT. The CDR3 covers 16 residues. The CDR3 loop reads CASSVGLAGVGETQYF. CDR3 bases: TGTGCCAGCAGTGTCGGACTAGCGGGGGTTGGAGAGACCCAGTACTTC.

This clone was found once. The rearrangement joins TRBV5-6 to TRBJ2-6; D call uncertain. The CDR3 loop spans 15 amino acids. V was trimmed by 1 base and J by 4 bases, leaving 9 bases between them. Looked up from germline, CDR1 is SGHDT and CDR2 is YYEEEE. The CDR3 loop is CASSLFRKGANVLTF. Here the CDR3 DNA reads TGTGCCAGCAGCTTGTTCAGGAAGGGGGCCAACGTCCTGACTTTC.

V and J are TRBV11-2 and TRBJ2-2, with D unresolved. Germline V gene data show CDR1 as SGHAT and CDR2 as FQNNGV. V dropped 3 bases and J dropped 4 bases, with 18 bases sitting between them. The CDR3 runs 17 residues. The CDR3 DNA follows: TGTGCCAGCAGCTTTAAGCCCATCTCCTTAATCACCGGGGAGCTGTTTTTT. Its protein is CASSFKPISLITGELFF.

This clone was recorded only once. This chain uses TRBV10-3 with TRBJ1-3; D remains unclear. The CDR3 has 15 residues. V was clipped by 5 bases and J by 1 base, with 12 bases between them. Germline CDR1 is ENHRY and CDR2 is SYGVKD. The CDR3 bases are TGTGCCATCAGTACGTTCGGGATTTCTGGAAACACCATATATTTT. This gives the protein CAISTFGISGNTIYF.

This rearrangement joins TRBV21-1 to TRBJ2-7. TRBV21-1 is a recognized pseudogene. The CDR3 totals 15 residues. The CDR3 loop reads CASSHPQDHSYEQYF. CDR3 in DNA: TGTGCCAGCAGCCACCCGCAGGACCACTCCTACGAGCAGTACTTC.

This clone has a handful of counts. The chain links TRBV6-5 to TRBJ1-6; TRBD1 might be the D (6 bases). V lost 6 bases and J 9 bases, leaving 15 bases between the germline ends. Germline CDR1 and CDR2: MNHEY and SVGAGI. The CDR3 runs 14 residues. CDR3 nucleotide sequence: TGTGCCAGCAGCCGTCGACAGGCCCTTTCACCCCTCCACTTT. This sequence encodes CASSRRQALSPLHF.

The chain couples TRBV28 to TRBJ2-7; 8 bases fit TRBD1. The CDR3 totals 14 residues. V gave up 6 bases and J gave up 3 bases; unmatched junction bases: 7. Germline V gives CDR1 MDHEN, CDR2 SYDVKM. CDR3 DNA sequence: TGTGCCAGCAGGCTCAGGGGGCGGGGCTACGAGCAGTACTTC. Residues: CASRLRGRGYEQYF.

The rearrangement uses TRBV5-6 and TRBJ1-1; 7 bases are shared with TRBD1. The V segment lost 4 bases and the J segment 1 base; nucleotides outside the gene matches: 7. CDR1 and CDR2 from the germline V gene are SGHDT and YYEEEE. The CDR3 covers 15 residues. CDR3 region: CASSLPGQKNTEAFF. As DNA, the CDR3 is TGTGCCAGCAGCCTTCCGGGACAGAAGAACACTGAAGCTTTCTTT.

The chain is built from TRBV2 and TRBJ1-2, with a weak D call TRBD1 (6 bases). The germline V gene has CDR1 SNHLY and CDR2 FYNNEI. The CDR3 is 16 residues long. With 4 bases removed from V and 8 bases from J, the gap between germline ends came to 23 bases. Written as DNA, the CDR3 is TGTGCCAGCAGTGCAAACCTGGCAGGGGAAGGAAGAGGCTACACCTTC. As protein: CASSANLAGEGRGYTF. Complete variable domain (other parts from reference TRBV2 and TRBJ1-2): EPEVTQTPSHQVTQMGQEVILRCVPISNHLYFYWYRQILGQKVEFLVSFYNNEISEKSEIFDDQFSVERPDGSNFTLKIRSTKLEDSAMYFCASSANLAGEGRGYTFGSGTRLTVV.

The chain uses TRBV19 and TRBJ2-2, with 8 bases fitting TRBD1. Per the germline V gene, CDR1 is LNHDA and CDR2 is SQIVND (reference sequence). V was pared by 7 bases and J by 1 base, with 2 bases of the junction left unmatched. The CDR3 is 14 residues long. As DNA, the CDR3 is TGTGCCAGTACCGACAGGGGGAACACCGGGGAGCTGTTTTTT. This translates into CASTDRGNTGELFF.

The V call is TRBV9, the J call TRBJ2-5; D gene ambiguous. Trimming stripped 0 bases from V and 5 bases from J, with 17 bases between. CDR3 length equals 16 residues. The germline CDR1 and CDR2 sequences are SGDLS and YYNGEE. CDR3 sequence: CASSVEDGLPGETQYF. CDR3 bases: TGTGCCAGCAGCGTAGAGGACGGCCTGCCTGGGGAGACCCAGTACTTC. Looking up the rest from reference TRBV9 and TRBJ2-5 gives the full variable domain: DSGVTQTPKHLITATGQRVTLRCSPRSGDLSVYWYQQSLDQGLQFLIQYYNGEERAKGNILERFSAQQFPDLHSELNLSSLELGDSALYFCASSVEDGLPGETQYFGPGTRLLVL.

In DNA form, the CDR3 reads TGTGCCAGCAGCTTAGGGGCGACACCAACCTACGAGCAGTACTTC. Residues: CASSLGATPTYEQYF. The rearrangement joins TRBV7-6 to TRBJ2-7; D uncertain. The CDR3 spans 15 residues. Between the trimmed V and J ends, which lost 1 base and 2 bases, there was a span of 12 bases. Looked up from germline, CDR1 is SGHVS and CDR2 is FNYEAQ.

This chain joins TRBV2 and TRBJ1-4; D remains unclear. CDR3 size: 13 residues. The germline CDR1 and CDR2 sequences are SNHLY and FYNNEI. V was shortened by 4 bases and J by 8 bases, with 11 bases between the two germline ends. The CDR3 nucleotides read TGTGCCAGCAGTGCGACGGGAGGGGAAAAACTGTTTTTT. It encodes CASSATGGEKLFF.

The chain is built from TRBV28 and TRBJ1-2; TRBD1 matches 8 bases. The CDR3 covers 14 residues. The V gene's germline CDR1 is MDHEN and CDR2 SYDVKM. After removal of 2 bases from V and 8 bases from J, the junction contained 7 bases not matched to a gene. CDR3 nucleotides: TGTGCCAGCAGTTTAGACTCAGGGGGCTTCGGCTACACCTTC. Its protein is CASSLDSGGFGYTF.

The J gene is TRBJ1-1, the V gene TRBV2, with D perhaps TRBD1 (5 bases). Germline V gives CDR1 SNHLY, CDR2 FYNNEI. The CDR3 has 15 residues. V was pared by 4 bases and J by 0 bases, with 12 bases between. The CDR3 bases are TGTGCCAGCAGTGTTGGGGCACGGATGAACACTGAAGCTTTCTTT. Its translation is CASSVGARMNTEAFF.

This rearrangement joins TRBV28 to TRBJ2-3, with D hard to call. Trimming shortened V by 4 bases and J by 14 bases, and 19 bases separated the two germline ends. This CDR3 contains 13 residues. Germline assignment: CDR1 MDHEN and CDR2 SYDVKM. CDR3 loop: CASSSQLKSLRYF. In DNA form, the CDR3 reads TGTGCCAGCAGTTCCCAACTAAAATCTCTTCGGTATTTT.

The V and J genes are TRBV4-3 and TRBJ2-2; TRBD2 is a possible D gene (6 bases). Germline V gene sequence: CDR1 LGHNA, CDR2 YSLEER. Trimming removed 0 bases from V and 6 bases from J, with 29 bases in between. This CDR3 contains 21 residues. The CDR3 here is CASSQDWTGEPSPWWSGELFF. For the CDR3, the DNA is TGCGCCAGCAGCCAAGATTGGACGGGGGAACCCTCCCCGTGGTGGTCCGGGGAGCTGTTTTTT.

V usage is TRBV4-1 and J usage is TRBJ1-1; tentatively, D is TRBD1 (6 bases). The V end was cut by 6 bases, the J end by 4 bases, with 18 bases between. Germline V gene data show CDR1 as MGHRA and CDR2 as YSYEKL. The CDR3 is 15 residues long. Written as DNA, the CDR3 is TGCGCCAGCAGTCGACCTACAGGGCGGGGCACTGAAGCTTTCTTT. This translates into CASSRPTGRGTEAFF.

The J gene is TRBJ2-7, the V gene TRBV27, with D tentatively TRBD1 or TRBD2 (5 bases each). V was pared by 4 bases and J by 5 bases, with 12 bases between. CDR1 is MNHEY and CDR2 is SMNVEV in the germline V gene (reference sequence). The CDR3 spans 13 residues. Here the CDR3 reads CASSSGSVNEQYF. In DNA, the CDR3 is TGTGCCAGCAGTTCAGGGAGTGTAAACGAGCAGTACTTC.

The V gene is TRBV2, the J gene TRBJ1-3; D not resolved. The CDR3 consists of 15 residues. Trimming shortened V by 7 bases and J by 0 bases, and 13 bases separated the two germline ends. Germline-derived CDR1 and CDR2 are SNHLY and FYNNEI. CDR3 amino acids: CASIHGDLSGNTIYF. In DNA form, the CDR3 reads TGTGCCAGCATTCACGGAGACCTCTCTGGAAACACCATATATTTT.

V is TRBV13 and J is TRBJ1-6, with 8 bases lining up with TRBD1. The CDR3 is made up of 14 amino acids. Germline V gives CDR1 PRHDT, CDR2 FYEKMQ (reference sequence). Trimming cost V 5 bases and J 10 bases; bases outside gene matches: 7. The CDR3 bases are TGTGCCAGCAGCCCCGGACAGGGTGGATCACCCCTCCACTTT. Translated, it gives CASSPGQGGSPLHF. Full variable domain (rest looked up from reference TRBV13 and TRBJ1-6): AAGVIQSPRHLIKEKRETATLKCYPIPRHDTVYWYQQGPGQDPQFLISFYEKMQSDKGSIPDRFSAQQFSDYHSELNMSSLELGDSALYFCASSPGQGGSPLHFGNGTRLTVT.

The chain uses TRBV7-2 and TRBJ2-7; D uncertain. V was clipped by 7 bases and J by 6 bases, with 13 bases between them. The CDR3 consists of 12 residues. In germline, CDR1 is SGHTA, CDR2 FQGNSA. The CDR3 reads CASKALPSEQYF. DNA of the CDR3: TGTGCCAGCAAAGCCCTTCCATCCGAGCAGTACTTC.

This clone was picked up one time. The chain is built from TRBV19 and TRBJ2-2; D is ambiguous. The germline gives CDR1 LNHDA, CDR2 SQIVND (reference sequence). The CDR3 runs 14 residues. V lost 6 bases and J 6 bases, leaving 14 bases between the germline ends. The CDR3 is CASSLEGYAGELFF. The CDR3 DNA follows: TGTGCCAGTAGCTTGGAAGGGTACGCCGGGGAGCTGTTTTTT.

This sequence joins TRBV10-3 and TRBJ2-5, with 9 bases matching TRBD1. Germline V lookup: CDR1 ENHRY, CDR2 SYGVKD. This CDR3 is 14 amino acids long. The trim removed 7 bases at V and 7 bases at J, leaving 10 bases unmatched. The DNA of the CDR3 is TGTGCCATCACACCCGGACAGGGGATGTGGACCCAGTACTTC. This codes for CAITPGQGMWTQYF.

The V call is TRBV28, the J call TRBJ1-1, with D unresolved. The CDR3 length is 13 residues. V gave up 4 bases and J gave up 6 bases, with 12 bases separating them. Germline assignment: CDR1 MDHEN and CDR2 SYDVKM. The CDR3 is CASSSRGRAEAFF. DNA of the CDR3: TGTGCCAGCAGTTCCCGGGGTAGGGCTGAAGCTTTCTTT.

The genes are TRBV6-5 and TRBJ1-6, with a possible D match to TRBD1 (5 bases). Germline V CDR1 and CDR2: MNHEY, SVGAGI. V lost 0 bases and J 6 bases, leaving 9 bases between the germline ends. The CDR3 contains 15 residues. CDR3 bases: TGTGCCAGCAGTTACTCGCCAGGGTCTAATTCACCCCTCCACTTT. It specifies CASSYSPGSNSPLHF.

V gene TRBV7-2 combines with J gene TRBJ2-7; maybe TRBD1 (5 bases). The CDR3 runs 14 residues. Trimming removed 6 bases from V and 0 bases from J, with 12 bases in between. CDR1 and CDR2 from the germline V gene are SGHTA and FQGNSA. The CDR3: CASRRDSSSYEQYF. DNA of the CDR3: TGTGCCAGCAGACGAGACAGCAGCTCCTACGAGCAGTACTTC.

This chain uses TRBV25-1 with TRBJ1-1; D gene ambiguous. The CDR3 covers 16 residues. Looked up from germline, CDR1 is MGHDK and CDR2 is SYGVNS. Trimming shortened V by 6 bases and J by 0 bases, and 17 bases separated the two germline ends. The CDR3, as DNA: TGTGCCAGCAGATCACACTCTGCGACGGTGAACACTGAAGCTTTCTTT. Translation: CASRSHSATVNTEAFF.

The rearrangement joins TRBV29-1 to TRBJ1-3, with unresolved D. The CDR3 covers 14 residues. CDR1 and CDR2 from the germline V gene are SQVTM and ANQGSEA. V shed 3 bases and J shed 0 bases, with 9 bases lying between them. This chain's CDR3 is CSVDPIISGNTIYF. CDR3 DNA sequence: TGCAGCGTTGACCCGATTATCTCTGGAAACACCATATATTTT.

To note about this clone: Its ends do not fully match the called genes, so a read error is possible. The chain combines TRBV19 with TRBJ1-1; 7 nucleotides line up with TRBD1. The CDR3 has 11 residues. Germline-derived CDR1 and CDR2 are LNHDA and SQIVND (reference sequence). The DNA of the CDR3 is TGTGCCAGTACCGTCGGACAGGTGTCGACTTGG. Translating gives CASTVGQVSTW.

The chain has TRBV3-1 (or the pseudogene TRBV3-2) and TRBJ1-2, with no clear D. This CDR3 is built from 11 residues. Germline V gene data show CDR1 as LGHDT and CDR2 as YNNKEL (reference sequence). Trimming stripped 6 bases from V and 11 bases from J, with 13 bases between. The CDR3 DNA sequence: TGTGCCAGCAGGCAATCACATTCGTACACCTTC. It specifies CASRQSHSYTF.